The rows below give T cell receptor beta chains drawn from one sample of a study of cytomegalovirus exposure and HLA in healthy donors. Repertoires were generated with immunoSEQ multiplex PCR, while TCRdb's copy carries only in-frame clones and drops some. Of fewer than 140,000 clones listed, more than 65% are singletons. What was sequenced was PBMCs. The source of these receptors is a boy aged 5-17 years in good health and CMV-seronegative. Both conserved end residues are part of each CDR3. D genes are given only for firm matches. The size field is filled for only some rows; it gives once, few, many or a size class.

j_call d_call clone_size v_call cdr3_nt cdr3_aa
TRBJ2-1 TRBD1 NA TRBV5-3 TGTGCCAGAAGCGGCCGGGACAGGGCTTACAATGAGCAGTTCTTC CARSGRDRAYNEQFF
TRBJ1-1 NA NA TRBV10-1 TGCGCCAGCAACTACAAAAAGAACACTGAAGCTTTCTTT CASNYKKNTEAFF
TRBJ1-1 NA NA TRBV18 TGTGCCAGCTCCGATTACGGGGGGAGGGACACTGAAGCTTTCTTT CASSDYGGRDTEAFF
TRBJ2-1 TRBD2 few TRBV4-1 TGCGCCAGCAGCCAAGAAGGCCTAGCGGATTACAATGAGCAGTTCTTC CASSQEGLADYNEQFF
TRBJ2-5 NA NA TRBV28 TGTGCCAGCAGCCCCCGAGAGGCGGGGTGGCAAGAGACCCAGTACTTC CASSPREAGWQETQYF
TRBJ2-5 TRBD1 once TRBV5-4 TGTGCCATGCGACAGGGGGTTCGGCAAGAGACCCAGTACTTC CAMRQGVRQETQYF
TRBJ1-4 NA NA TRBV6-5 TGTGCCAGCAGTTACATGGGGGGAACTGAAAAACTGTTTTTT CASSYMGGTEKLFF
TRBJ2-5 TRBD2 NA TRBV28 TGTGCCTGTCAGCCCCCGGGAGGAAAAGAGACCCAGTACTTC CACQPPGGKETQYF
TRBJ2-7 TRBD2 NA TRBV11-2 TGTGCCAGCAGAAGTCTACGGGGAGGGCGTTCCTACGAGCAGTACTTC CASRSLRGGRSYEQYF
TRBJ2-7 TRBD1 NA TRBV29-1 TGCAGCGTGCAAAGGGGGACAGGGAAGAACGAGCAGTACTTC CSVQRGTGKNEQYF
TRBJ2-4 NA NA TRBV19 TGTGCCAGTAGCCCCGCCCAGCCGGGAAACATTCAGTACTTC CASSPAQPGNIQYF
TRBJ1-2 TRBD1 once TRBV7-9 TGTGCCAGCAGCCCCGGACAGGCCGACGGCTATGGCTACACCTTC CASSPGQADGYGYTF
TRBJ2-7 NA NA TRBV6-1 TGTGCCAGCAGTGTCCGGGACTCAACCTACGAGCAGTACTTC CASSVRDSTYEQYF
TRBJ2-1 NA NA TRBV29-1 TGCAGCGTTGTACCCCTGCGTTCCTCCTACAATGAGCAGTTCTTC CSVVPLRSSYNEQFF
TRBJ2-2 NA NA TRBV7-2 TGTGCCAGCAGCCCCCGGACTAACAGGGGCGCGAACACCGGGGAGCTGTTTTTT CASSPRTNRGANTGELFF
TRBJ1-2 NA NA TRBV2 TGTGCCAGCGCGGGGCATCCGGAATATGGCTACACCTTC CASAGHPEYGYTF
TRBJ2-6 NA NA TRBV27 TGTGCCAGCAGTTGGACAGCCTCTGGGGCCAACGTCCTGACTTTC CASSWTASGANVLTF
TRBJ1-6 NA NA TRBV5-4 TGTGCCAGCAGCCTGGATTGGGGGGATTCACCCCTCCACTTT CASSLDWGDSPLHF
TRBJ2-1 TRBD1 NA TRBV7-8 TGTGCCAGCAGCCCATCGGACAGGGGCGACAATGAGCAGTTCTTC CASSPSDRGDNEQFF
TRBJ2-7 NA NA TRBV18 TGTGCCAGCTCTGCCGGGACAGGGACTAGAGAGCAGTACTTC CASSAGTGTREQYF
TRBJ2-2 NA NA TRBV6-4 TGTGCCAGCAGCCCCCCGGCTAGCGAGAACACCGGGGAGCTGTTTTTT CASSPPASENTGELFF
TRBJ2-5 TRBD1 NA TRBV7-9 TGTGCCAGCAGCTTCGGTCCCCAGGGGGCCATTGAGACCCAGTACTTC CASSFGPQGAIETQYF
TRBJ2-1 TRBD2 NA TRBV30 TGTGCCTGGAGTGGACTAGCGGGGGTCTATAATGAGCAGTTCTTC CAWSGLAGVYNEQFF
TRBJ1-6 NA NA TRBV6-5 TGTGCCAGCGGGGGGGGCTCCTATAATTCACCCCTCCACTTT CASGGGSYNSPLHF
TRBJ2-3 NA NA TRBV6-5 TGTGCCAGCAGTTACGACAGGTGGTCAGATACGCAGTATTTT CASSYDRWSDTQYF
TRBJ1-5 NA NA TRBV28 TGTGCCAGCAGTCCTACAGGGTTGAAGGGGCCCCAGCATTTT CASSPTGLKGPQHF
TRBJ1-5 NA NA TRBV7-2 TGTGCCAGCAGCTTTGGGAGTGATCAGCCCCAGCATTTT CASSFGSDQPQHF
TRBJ2-3 NA once TRBV20-1 TGCAGTGCTACTAGCACAGATACGCAGTATTTT CSATSTDTQYF
TRBJ1-5 TRBD1 NA TRBV5-8 TGTGCCAGCAGGAGGGACAGGGGGGGGAATAGCAATCAGCCCCAGCATTTT CASRRDRGGNSNQPQHF
TRBJ1-1 NA few TRBV5-1 TGCGCCAGCAGCACCGGCGGGCCGAACACTGAAGCTTTCTTT CASSTGGPNTEAFF
TRBJ2-2 NA NA TRBV2 TGTGCCAGCAGAGGGAGACCGTACGCCGGGGAGCTGTTTTTT CASRGRPYAGELFF
TRBJ2-1 TRBD2 few TRBV7-3 TGTGCCAGCAGCTTTAGTGGTAGCGGGGATTACAATGAGCAGTTCTTC CASSFSGSGDYNEQFF
TRBJ2-2 TRBD2 few TRBV5-4 TGTGCCAGCAGCTACCTAGCGGGGACCGGGGAGCTGTTTTTT CASSYLAGTGELFF
TRBJ2-5 NA once TRBV18 TGTGCCAGCTCATCCCCTGGGAGCCAAGAGACCCAGTACTTC CASSSPGSQETQYF
TRBJ2-4 TRBD1 NA TRBV28 TGTGCCAGCAGGGACCAGGGGGTCTTGAGGAACATTCAGTACTTC CASRDQGVLRNIQYF
TRBJ1-6 TRBD1 NA TRBV4-2 TGTGCCAGCAGCCAGACGACAGGGGATACTAATTCACCCCTCCACTTT CASSQTTGDTNSPLHF
TRBJ2-5 NA NA TRBV5-1 TGCGCCAGCAGCTTTAACAGCAGGGCCCAAGAGACCCAGTACTTC CASSFNSRAQETQYF
TRBJ2-7 TRBD1 NA TRBV29-1 TGCAGCGCCGGGACAGGGCCCTACGAGCAGTACTTC CSAGTGPYEQYF
TRBJ2-1 NA few TRBV2 TGTGCCAGCACCGTGGACGGTGTCTACAGGGAGCAGTTCTTC CASTVDGVYREQFF
TRBJ2-5 NA NA TRBV27 TGTGCCAGCAGAATTACGGACTCCTTTGAGACCCAGTACTTC CASRITDSFETQYF
TRBJ2-3 TRBD2 NA TRBV5-6 TGTGCCAGCAGCGAGCGGGGGATCACAGATACGCAGTATTTT CASSERGITDTQYF
TRBJ1-1 NA once TRBV18 TGTGCCAGCTCACCACCCAGCAGGAATGAAGCTTTCTTT CASSPPSRNEAFF
TRBJ2-6 NA once TRBV28 TGTGCCAGCAGTGACGTCGGGGGACTTGGGGCCAACGTCCTGACTTTC CASSDVGGLGANVLTF
TRBJ1-1 NA NA TRBV27 TGTGCCAGCACGGGGGGAACTGAAGCTTTCTTT CASTGGTEAFF
TRBJ2-7 NA NA TRBV2 TGTGCCAGCAGTGAGGAAGGCGGTATGTACGAGCAGTACTTC CASSEEGGMYEQYF
TRBJ1-5 NA few TRBV6-5 TGTGCCAGCAGTTCGAGGGGCAATCAGCCCCAGCATTTT CASSSRGNQPQHF
TRBJ1-5 TRBD1 NA TRBV19 TGTGCCAGTAGCCCTAACAGGGGTGAACAGCCCCAGCATTTT CASSPNRGEQPQHF
TRBJ2-1 TRBD1 NA TRBV30 TGTGCCTGGACAACAGGGGCCTTTTACAATGAGCAGTTCTTC CAWTTGAFYNEQFF